A single T cell receptor (beta chain) is shown here with its context. With a J-beta primer mix and a sample-barcoded 5' primer, a second PCR ran roughly 6 to 11 cycles. There were at least 3 million CDR3-containing paired-end reads obtained from each sample. TCRdb re-called the 5' RACE reads through MiXCR, storing one row per CDR3 protein. The data contain 800,000 to 950,000 distinct CDR3 sequences, under 50% of them singletons. Extraction yielded at least 5 micrograms of total RNA per sample. The entry originates in a study of blood T cells in healthy people across ages. Per germline, CDR1 LGHNA and CDR2 YSLEER. The ends were cut back, 0 bases at V and 0 bases at J, with 12 bases in the middle. The CDR3 has 17 amino acids.

This TCR derives from a man younger than 45 in good health. Source material: blood. The V and J genes are TRBV4-3 and TRBJ2-4; no reliable D call. CDR3 bases: TGCGCCAGCAGCCAAGACGAGTGGAGTCTAGCCAAAAACATTCAGTACTTC. Translated, it gives CASSQDEWSLAKNIQYF.